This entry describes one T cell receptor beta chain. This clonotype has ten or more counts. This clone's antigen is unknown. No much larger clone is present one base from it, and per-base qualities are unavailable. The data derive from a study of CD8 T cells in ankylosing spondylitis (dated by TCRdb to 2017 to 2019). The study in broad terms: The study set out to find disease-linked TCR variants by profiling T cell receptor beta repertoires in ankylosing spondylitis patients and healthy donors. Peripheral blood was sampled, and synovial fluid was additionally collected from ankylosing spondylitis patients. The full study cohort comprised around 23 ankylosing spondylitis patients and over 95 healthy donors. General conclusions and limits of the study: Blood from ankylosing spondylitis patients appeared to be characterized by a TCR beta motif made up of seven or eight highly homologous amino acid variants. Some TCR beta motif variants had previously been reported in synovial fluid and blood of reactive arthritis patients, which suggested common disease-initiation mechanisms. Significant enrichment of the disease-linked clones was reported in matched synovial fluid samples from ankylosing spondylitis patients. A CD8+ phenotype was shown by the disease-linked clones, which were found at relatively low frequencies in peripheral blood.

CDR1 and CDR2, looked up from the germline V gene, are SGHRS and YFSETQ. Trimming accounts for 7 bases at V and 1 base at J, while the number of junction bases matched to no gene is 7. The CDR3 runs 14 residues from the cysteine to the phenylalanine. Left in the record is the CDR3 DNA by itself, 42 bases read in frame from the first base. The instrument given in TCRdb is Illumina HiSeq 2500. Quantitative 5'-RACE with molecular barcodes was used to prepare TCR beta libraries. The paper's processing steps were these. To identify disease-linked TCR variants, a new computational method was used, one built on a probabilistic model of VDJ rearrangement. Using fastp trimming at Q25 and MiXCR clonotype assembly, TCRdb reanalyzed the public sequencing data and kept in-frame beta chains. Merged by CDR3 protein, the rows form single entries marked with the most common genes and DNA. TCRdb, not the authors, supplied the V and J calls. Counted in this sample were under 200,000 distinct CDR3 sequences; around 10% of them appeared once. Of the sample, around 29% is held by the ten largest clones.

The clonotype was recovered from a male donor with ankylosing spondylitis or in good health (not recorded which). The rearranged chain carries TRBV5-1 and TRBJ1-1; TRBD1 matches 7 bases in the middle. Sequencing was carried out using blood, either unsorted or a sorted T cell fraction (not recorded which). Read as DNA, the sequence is TGCGCCAGCGCCGTGACAGGGAAGAACACTGAAGCTTTCTTT. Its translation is CASAVTGKNTEAFF.